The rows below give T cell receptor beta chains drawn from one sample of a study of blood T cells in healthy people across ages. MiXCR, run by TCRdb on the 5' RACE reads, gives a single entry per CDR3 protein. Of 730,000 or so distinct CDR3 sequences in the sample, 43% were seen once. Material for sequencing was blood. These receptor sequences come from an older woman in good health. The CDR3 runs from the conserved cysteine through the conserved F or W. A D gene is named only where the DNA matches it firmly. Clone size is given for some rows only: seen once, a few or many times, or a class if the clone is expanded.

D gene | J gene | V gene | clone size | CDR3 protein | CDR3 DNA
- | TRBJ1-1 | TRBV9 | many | CASSVGPNTEAFF | TGTGCCAGCAGCGTGGGCCCGAACACTGAAGCTTTCTTT
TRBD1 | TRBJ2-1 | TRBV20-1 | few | CSAIARQGLNEQFF | TGCAGTGCCATAGCACGACAGGGCCTAAATGAGCAGTTCTTC
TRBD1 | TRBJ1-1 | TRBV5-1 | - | CASSLIPGTENTKAFF | TGCGCCAGCAGCCTGATCCCCGGGACAGAGAACACTAAAGCTTTCTTT
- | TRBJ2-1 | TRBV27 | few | CASSLGELGPNEQFF | TGTGCCAGCAGTCTAGGAGAATTGGGGCCCAATGAGCAGTTCTTC
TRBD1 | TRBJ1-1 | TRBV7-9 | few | CASSLVGQGAVNTEAFF | TGTGCCAGCAGCTTAGTGGGACAGGGGGCCGTGAACACTGAAGCTTTCTTT
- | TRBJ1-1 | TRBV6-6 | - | CAIRRTLNTEAFF | TGTGCCATCCGACGTACGTTGAACACTGAAGCTTTCTTT
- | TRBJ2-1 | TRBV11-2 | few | CASSLDGAAFGSSYNEQFF | TGTGCCAGCAGCTTAGATGGCGCGGCCTTTGGGAGCTCCTACAATGAGCAGTTCTTC
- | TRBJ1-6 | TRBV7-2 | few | CASSLAMGAGNSPLHF | TGTGCCAGCAGCTTGGCGATGGGGGCAGGTAATTCACCCCTCCACTTT
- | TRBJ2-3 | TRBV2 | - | CASKVGGKVTDTQYF | TGTGCCAGCAAGGTTGGGGGCAAGGTCACAGATACGCAGTATTTT
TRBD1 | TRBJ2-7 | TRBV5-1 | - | CASGDPGQNYEQYF | TGCGCCAGCGGCGATCCGGGACAGAACTACGAGCAGTACTTC
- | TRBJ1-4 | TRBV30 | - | CASAGQSVEKLFF | TGTGCCTCAGCTGGACAGTCCGTTGAAAAACTGTTTTTT
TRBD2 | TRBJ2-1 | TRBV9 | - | CASSFRTSGRMDEQFF | TGTGCCAGCAGCTTCAGGACTAGCGGGAGGATGGATGAGCAGTTCTTC
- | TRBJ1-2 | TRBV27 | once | CASSLKGGYGYTF | TGTGCCAGCAGTTTAAAGGGGGGCTATGGCTACACCTTC
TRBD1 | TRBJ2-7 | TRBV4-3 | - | CASSQRAGGIGYEQYF | TGCGCCAGCAGCCAACGTGCAGGGGGCATCGGCTACGAGCAGTACTTC
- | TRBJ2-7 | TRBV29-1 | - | CSVEAHPSFSSGSYNEQYF | TGCAGCGTTGAAGCCCATCCCTCCTTTAGCTCCGGCTCCTACAATGAGCAGTACTTC
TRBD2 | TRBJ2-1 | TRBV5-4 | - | CASSLGSGNHYNEQFF | TGTGCCAGCAGCTTGGGTAGCGGGAACCACTACAATGAGCAGTTCTTC
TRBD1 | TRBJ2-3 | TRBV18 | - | CASCSGQGSADTQYF | TGTGCCAGCTGCTCGGGACAGGGGTCCGCAGATACGCAGTATTTT
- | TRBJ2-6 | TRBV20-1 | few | CSASPASSGANVLTF | TGCAGTGCTAGCCCAGCCAGCTCTGGGGCCAACGTCCTGACTTTC
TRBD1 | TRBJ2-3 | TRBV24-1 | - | CATSDPGQGADTQYF | TGTGCCACCAGCGATCCGGGACAGGGAGCAGATACGCAGTATTTT
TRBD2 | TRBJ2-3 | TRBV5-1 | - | CASSPGSGRVGGRSTDTQYF | TGCGCCAGCAGCCCGGGTAGCGGGAGAGTCGGTGGCAGAAGCACAGATACGCAGTATTTT
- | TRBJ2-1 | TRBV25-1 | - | CASSETGTLRGNEQFF | TGTGCCAGCAGTGAAACCGGGACCTTGAGGGGGAATGAGCAGTTCTTC
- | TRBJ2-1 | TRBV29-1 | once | CSGSKGGNEQFF | TGCAGCGGGTCGAAGGGTGGCAATGAGCAGTTCTTC
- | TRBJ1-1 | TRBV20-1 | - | CSPRDPHTEAFF | TGCAGCCCCCGGGACCCTCACACTGAAGCTTTCTTT
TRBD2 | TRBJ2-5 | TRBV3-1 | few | CASSHRLAGGQETQYF | TGTGCCAGCAGCCATCGACTAGCGGGGGGACAAGAGACCCAGTACTTC
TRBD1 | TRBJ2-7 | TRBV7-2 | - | CASSPGQNFYEQYF | TGTGCCAGCAGTCCGGGACAGAATTTCTACGAGCAGTACTTC
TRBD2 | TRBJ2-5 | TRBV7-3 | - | CAGSLTGGSSETQYF | TGTGCCGGCAGCCTCACGGGGGGGAGCTCGGAGACCCAGTACTTC
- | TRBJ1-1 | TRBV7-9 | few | CASSLSGSPEAFF | TGTGCCAGCAGCTTAAGCGGGTCCCCTGAAGCTTTCTTT
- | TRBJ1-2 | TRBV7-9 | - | CASTSFVGFGHTF | TGTGCCAGCACCTCTTTTGTGGGCTTTGGCCACACCTTC
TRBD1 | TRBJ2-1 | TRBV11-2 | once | CASSLVGQSFNEQFF | TGTGCCAGCAGCTTAGTGGGACAGTCTTTCAATGAGCAGTTCTTC
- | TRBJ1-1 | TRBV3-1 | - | CASSQGFSSEAFF | TGTGCCAGCAGCCAGGGGTTTAGCTCTGAAGCTTTCTTT
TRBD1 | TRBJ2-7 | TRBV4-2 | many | CASSQAGTGEYEQYF | TGTGCCAGCAGCCAGGCCGGGACAGGGGAATACGAGCAGTACTTC
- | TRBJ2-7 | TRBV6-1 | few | CASSEASRYEQYF | TGTGCCAGCAGTGAAGCAAGCCGTTACGAGCAGTACTTC
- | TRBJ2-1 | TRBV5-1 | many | CASSQSPGTEDNEQFF | TGCGCCAGCAGTCAATCCCCCGGGACTGAAGACAATGAGCAGTTCTTC